This TCR beta chain appears in the sequencing data of a study of graft-versus-host responses after intestinal transplantation. Germline CDR1 MNHEY, CDR2 SVGAGI. Trimming stripped 6 bases from V and 4 bases from J, with 12 bases between. The CDR3 length is 13 residues. Intraepithelial and lamina propria lymphocytes were released after the graft tissue was processed. The table came from immunoSEQ multiplex PCR; TCRdb's copy has only in-frame clones and leaves some out. The sample shows under 30,000 clones, about 80% of them seen only once. Material: ileum tissue, obtained 98 days after intestinal transplantation. V usage is TRBV6-5 and J usage is TRBJ2-5, with a tentative D call TRBD1 (5 bases). The clonotype was recovered from a human patient who received an intestinal transplant, so some T cells may come from the graft donor. This CDR3 reads CASSPGSGETQYF. The CDR3 nucleotides read TGTGCCAGCAGCCCAGGGTCGGGAGAGACCCAGTACTTC.